This section outlines one TCR beta chain sequence together with its context. The antigen is undetermined. Profiling relied on immunoSEQ multiplex PCR, and the TCRdb table lists in-frame clones only, not all of them. The sample has over 25,000 clones; 65% to 85% are singletons. Germline loops: CDR1 SGDLS, CDR2 YYNGEE. Trimming cost V 3 bases and J 5 bases, with 9 bases left between them. The CDR3 totals 13 residues. These data originate in a study of radiation and T cells in renal cell carcinoma. General study findings and limits: Without pretreatment biopsies, baseline tumor clonotype presence was undetermined.

Time point of the sample: blood 4 weeks post-SBRT, at nephrectomy. This sample's treatment: 15 Gy SBRT to primary tumor, nephrectomy 4 weeks later. Nephrectomy followed 15 Gy stereotactic body radiation by 4 weeks. Blood was sampled at baseline, 2 weeks and 4 weeks after SBRT. The chain combines TRBV9 with TRBJ1-5; D remains unclear. The source of this sequence is a man aged 55-75 years with renal cell carcinoma. The sequenced sample was blood, obtained from a patient whose treatment included radiotherapy and nephrectomy. The CDR3 loop is CASSAQLHQPQHF. Written as DNA, the CDR3 is TGTGCCAGCAGCGCCCAACTTCATCAGCCCCAGCATTTT. The variable domain in full, with the rest retrieved from reference TRBV9 and TRBJ1-5, is DSGVTQTPKHLITATGQRVTLRCSPRSGDLSVYWYQQSLDQGLQFLIQYYNGEERAKGNILERFSAQQFPDLHSELNLSSLELGDSALYFCASSAQLHQPQHFGDGTRLSIL.